This TCR beta chain came from a study of cytotoxic CD8 clonotypes in ibrutinib-treated CLL. Study-level points and caveats: Higher clonality was seen at ibrutinib response and a return toward baseline at progression.

In regard to this clone: Its antigen is still unknown.

CDR1 is SGHDT and CDR2 is YYEEEE in the germline V gene. The CDR3 loop spans 12 amino acids. Trimming stripped 2 bases from V and 0 bases from J, with 2 bases between. Here immunoSEQ multiplex PCR was the method, and the copy in TCRdb shows in-frame clones only, minus some. Of 15,000 or so clones listed, 65% to 70% were seen once; the top ten hold 18%. The TCR originated in a human donor with chronic lymphocytic leukemia. The chain joins TRBV5-6 to TRBJ1-1; the D is unclear. Sequenced here: PBMCs, sampled before ibrutinib treatment. The CDR3 reads CASSLVNTEAFF. In DNA form, the CDR3 reads TGTGCCAGCAGCTTAGTGAACACTGAAGCTTTCTTT.